Listed below are T cell receptor beta chains from one sample, sequenced in a study of cytomegalovirus exposure and HLA in healthy donors. Measured with immunoSEQ multiplex PCR; TCRdb has only the in-frame clones, and not every one. This sample has approximately 160,000 clones, with about 80% found just once. Sequencing used PBMCs. The receptor source for this set is a woman aged 45-65 years in good health and CMV-seropositive. Both conserved end residues are part of each CDR3. The order of the fields is V gene, J gene, clone size, D gene, CDR3 DNA, CDR3 protein. D genes are given only for firm matches. A clone size is listed for some rows: how often the clone was seen (once, few, many), or a class if it is expanded.

TRBV7-9	TRBJ2-5	once	.	TGTGCCAGCAGTTTGTATGAAGAGACCCAGTACTTC	CASSLYEETQYF
TRBV19	TRBJ1-5	.	TRBD1	TGTGCCAGTACGCCGGGACAGGGCAATCAGCCCCAGCATTTT	CASTPGQGNQPQHF
TRBV7-6	TRBJ1-5	.	.	TGTGCCAGCAGCTTTGGCAGAAATCAGCCCCAGCATTTT	CASSFGRNQPQHF
TRBV7-3	TRBJ1-3	.	TRBD1	TGTGCCAGCAGCTCAGACAGGGTATTTGGAAACACCATATATTTT	CASSSDRVFGNTIYF
TRBV9	TRBJ2-3	.	.	TGTGCCAGCAGCGCCCTGAGTCGTTCTAGCACAGATACGCGGTATTTT	CASSALSRSSTDTRYF
TRBV5-6	TRBJ2-5	.	.	TGTGCCAGCAGCCGATTGCTACCCCAAGAGACCCAGTACTTC	CASSRLLPQETQYF
TRBV4-2	TRBJ2-5	.	TRBD1	TGTGCCAGCAGCCAGACAGGGGGCAAAGAGACCCAGTACTTC	CASSQTGGKETQYF
TRBV7-9	TRBJ2-5	.	TRBD2	TGTGCCAGCAGCCCTACCCGACTAGCGGGCCTGGGGGGGACCCAGTACTTC	CASSPTRLAGLGGTQYF
TRBV7-7	TRBJ2-5	.	TRBD2	TGTGCTAGCAGCTTGGGGACTAGCGGCCAAGAGACCCAGTACTTC	CASSLGTSGQETQYF
TRBV5-1	TRBJ2-3	once	.	TGCGCCAGCAGCCTAGCCCAGAGCACAGATACGCAGTATTTT	CASSLAQSTDTQYF
TRBV5-8	TRBJ1-5	once	.	TGTGCCAGCTCCTTAGGCAGGGGTAAGGGTCAGCCCCAGCATTTT	CASSLGRGKGQPQHF
TRBV5-1	TRBJ1-6	.	TRBD1	TGCGCCAGCAGCTTACATTCTAGAGGGACAGTTAATTCACCCCTCCACTTT	CASSLHSRGTVNSPLHF
TRBV28	TRBJ1-2	.	.	TGTGCCAGCAGCGCCACCCGGGGTTTGGGTGGCTACACCTTC	CASSATRGLGGYTF
TRBV11-2	TRBJ2-3	.	.	TGTGCCAGCAGCTTATCCAGGGCAGATACGCAGTATTTT	CASSLSRADTQYF
TRBV9	TRBJ2-6	.	TRBD1	TGCGCCAGCAGCGGACAGGGGTCCAGCTCTGGGGCCAACGTCCTGACTTTC	CASSGQGSSSGANVLTF
TRBV27	TRBJ2-1	.	.	TGTGCCAGTCTCGGGGTGTCCTACAATGAGCAGTTCTTC	CASLGVSYNEQFF
TRBV21-1	TRBJ1-5	.	.	TGTGCCAGCAGCAACGATCTTTCAGGTATTCCGCCCCAGCATTTT	CASSNDLSGIPPQHF
TRBV9	TRBJ2-1	.	TRBD1	TGTGCCAGCAGCGTAACAGGGGCTGACAATGAGCAGTTCTTC	CASSVTGADNEQFF
TRBV7-2	TRBJ1-1	.	.	TGTGCCAGCAGGGATCGGGGTCGGAACACTGAAGCTTTCTTT	CASRDRGRNTEAFF
TRBV6-1	TRBJ2-1	.	TRBD2	TGTGCCAGCAGTGAAAACTCTGGCGGGAGAAATGAGCAGTTCTTC	CASSENSGGRNEQFF
TRBV6-1	TRBJ2-7	few	TRBD2	TGTGCCAGCATTGGGACTAGCGGCCTCTCCTACGAGCAGTACTTC	CASIGTSGLSYEQYF
TRBV4-2	TRBJ1-1	few	TRBD1	TGTGCCAGCAGCCAAGAAGAGGGGGCAGGGGCTGAAGCTTTCTTT	CASSQEEGAGAEAFF
TRBV4-1	TRBJ1-3	.	.	TGCGCCAGCAGCCAAGGCCGTGGAGATTCCGGAAACACCATATATTTT	CASSQGRGDSGNTIYF
TRBV27	TRBJ2-3	.	.	TGTGCCAGCAGTATCCCCAGTAGCACAGATACGCAGTATTTT	CASSIPSSTDTQYF
TRBV18	TRBJ1-5	.	TRBD1	TGTGCCAGCTCACCGACAGGGGGCTTAGGCTACAGCAATCAGCCCCAGCATTTT	CASSPTGGLGYSNQPQHF
TRBV7-3	TRBJ1-2	.	.	TGTGCCAGCAGCTTAATCCGGCTGGGGGCCGATGGCTACACCTTC	CASSLIRLGADGYTF
TRBV19	TRBJ2-2	.	TRBD1	TGTGCCAGTAGTCCCTGGGACAGGAACACCGGGGAGCTGTTTTTT	CASSPWDRNTGELFF
TRBV7-2	TRBJ2-3	.	.	TGTGCCAGCAGCTTAGCTATAGATACGCAGTATTTT	CASSLAIDTQYF
TRBV5-1	TRBJ1-2	.	.	TGCGCCAGCAGCTTGGGAGGTGGCTACACCTTC	CASSLGGGYTF
TRBV6-6	TRBJ2-5	.	TRBD2	TGTGCCAGCAGTTACAAAGGCGGGGGGGCCAGAGAGACCCAGTACTTC	CASSYKGGGARETQYF
TRBV7-9	TRBJ1-4	few	.	TGTGCCAGCAGCTTAGGGGGCGGGGGGGATGAAAAACTGTTTTTT	CASSLGGGGDEKLFF
TRBV28	TRBJ1-1	.	TRBD1	TGTGCCAGCAGTCAGGGGGGCCCCCTGAACACTGAAGCTTTCTTT	CASSQGGPLNTEAFF
TRBV28	TRBJ2-7	.	TRBD2	TGTGCCAGCAGTTGGGGACTATCACCCTCCTACGAGCAGTACTTC	CASSWGLSPSYEQYF
TRBV6-6	TRBJ1-2	few	.	TGTGCCAGCACCCCTAGGCAGGGGAACTATGGCTACACCTTC	CASTPRQGNYGYTF
TRBV28	TRBJ2-7	once	.	TGTGCCAGCAGTACCAGGGTATGCGAGCAGTACTTC	CASSTRVCEQYF
TRBV29-1	TRBJ2-3	.	.	TGCAGCGTTGTTAGATCGGGCACAGATACGCAGTATTTT	CSVVRSGTDTQYF
TRBV9	TRBJ2-2	.	.	TGTGCCAGCAGCGGCCGGGACACCAACACCGGGGAGCTGTTTTTT	CASSGRDTNTGELFF
TRBV15	TRBJ1-5	.	.	TGTGCCACCAGCAAACGGGGGACGAGTGGAAGCAATCAGCCCCAGCATTTT	CATSKRGTSGSNQPQHF
TRBV20-1	TRBJ2-3	few	.	TGCAGTGCCAGGACACCAGATACGCAGTATTTT	CSARTPDTQYF
TRBV5-4	TRBJ2-5	.	.	TGTGCCAGCAGCGCCACTAGCAAAGAGACCCAGTACTTC	CASSATSKETQYF
TRBV19	TRBJ2-1	once	.	TGTGCCAGTAGTATGTACAGTGTGGGCAATGAGCAGTTCTTC	CASSMYSVGNEQFF
TRBV6-5	TRBJ1-1	.	.	TGTGCCAGCAGTTACCAAGGAGGCGGGTCCACTGAAGCTTTCTTT	CASSYQGGGSTEAFF
TRBV28	TRBJ1-2	.	TRBD1	TGTGCCAGCAGTCCCCACGGGCAGGGGGTTCCCGGCTACACCTTC	CASSPHGQGVPGYTF
TRBV2	TRBJ2-1	.	TRBD2	TGTGCCACCGGGGGGGCGGGGGGCAATGAGCAGTTCTTC	CATGGAGGNEQFF
TRBV19	TRBJ2-7	.	.	TGTGCCAGTAGTATAGCGGGGGGCACCTACGAGCAGTACTTC	CASSIAGGTYEQYF
TRBV9	TRBJ2-1	.	.	TGTGCCAGCAGCGTAGAGGGAGGCAATGAGCAGTTCTTC	CASSVEGGNEQFF
TRBV4-3	TRBJ2-7	.	.	TGCGCCAGCAGCCAAGCTTGGGAACAGGGAGTCTACGAGCAGTACTTC	CASSQAWEQGVYEQYF
TRBV4-3	TRBJ1-5	.	.	TGCGCCAGCAGCCAAGACCTCCAGGGGAATCAGCCCCAGCATTTT	CASSQDLQGNQPQHF
TRBV29-1	TRBJ1-2	.	TRBD1	TGCAGCGCCTCAGGGGGAGTTAACTATGGCTACACCTTC	CSASGGVNYGYTF
TRBV9	TRBJ1-2	few	TRBD1	TGTGCCAGCAGCGTCGGGACAGATAATGGCTACACCTTC	CASSVGTDNGYTF
TRBV9	TRBJ1-4	.	TRBD1	TGTGCCAGCAGCGTAGCGAGGACAGGTGAAGAAAAACTGTTTTTT	CASSVARTGEEKLFF
TRBV2	TRBJ2-1	.	TRBD2	TGTGCCAGCAGCGTACTAGCGGGAGGGCCCTCTGAGCAGTTCTTC	CASSVLAGGPSEQFF
TRBV25-1	TRBJ2-5	.	.	TGTGCCAGCAGTGAAGATCGGACTCGAGGAGAGACCCAGTACTTC	CASSEDRTRGETQYF
TRBV29-1	TRBJ1-2	.	.	TGCAGCGTTGGGCCGGGGGGGTTAAATTATGGCTACACCTTC	CSVGPGGLNYGYTF
TRBV7-2	TRBJ2-7	once	.	TGTGCCAGCAGCCCCCTTTACGAGCAGTACTTC	CASSPLYEQYF
TRBV9	TRBJ1-1	.	.	TGTGCCAGCAGCGTAGGTGGAGGCATGAACACTGAAGCTTTCTTT	CASSVGGGMNTEAFF
TRBV18	TRBJ1-5	.	.	TGTGCCAGCTCACCAGACATCAATAGCAATCAGCCCCAGCATTTT	CASSPDINSNQPQHF